This T cell receptor (beta chain) was sequenced for a study of blood T cell repertoires in COVID-19. Study summary: Italy, Spain and the United States were the sources of the convalescent and acute COVID-19 samples. Sources were T cells, B-cell-depleted T cells, or PBMCs; the material itself was cDNA or gDNA.

In the authors' workflow: Estimated nucleated cell counts came from reference gene primer amplification. TCRdb keeps only in-frame clones here, not all; method: immunoSEQ multiplex PCR. The V and J calls and clone size come from that table; D and trimming were worked out from the DNA. The sample has about 49,000 clones; approximately 87% are singletons. The CDR3 extends over 15 amino acids. The V end was cut by 4 bases, the J end by 0 bases, with 12 bases between. The germline V gene has CDR1 MNHEY and CDR2 SVGEGT. Seattle's enrolled individuals joined amid active infection and were then monitored longitudinally.

The origin of this receptor is an elderly woman with COVID-19, enrolled during active disease. Sequences were obtained from peripheral blood. V and J are TRBV6-2 or TRBV6-3 and TRBJ1-2; no reliable D call. In nucleotides, the CDR3 is TGTGCCAGCAGTTCCCGGAGGCGACCTAACTATGGCTACACCTTC. This translates into CASSSRRRPNYGYTF.